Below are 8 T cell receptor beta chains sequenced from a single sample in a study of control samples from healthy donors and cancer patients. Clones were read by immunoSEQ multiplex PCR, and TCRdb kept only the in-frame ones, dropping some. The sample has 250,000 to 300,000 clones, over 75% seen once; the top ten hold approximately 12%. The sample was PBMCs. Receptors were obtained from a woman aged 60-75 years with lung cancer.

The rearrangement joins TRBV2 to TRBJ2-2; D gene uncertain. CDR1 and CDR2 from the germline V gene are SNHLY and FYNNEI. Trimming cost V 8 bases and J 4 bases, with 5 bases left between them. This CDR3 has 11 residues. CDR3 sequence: CASWVTGELFF. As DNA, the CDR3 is TGTGCCAGCTGGGTCACCGGGGAGCTGTTTTTT. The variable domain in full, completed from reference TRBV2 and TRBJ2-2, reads EPEVTQTPSHQVTQMGQEVILRCVPISNHLYFYWYRQILGQKVEFLVSFYNNEISEKSEIFDDQFSVERPDGSNFTLKIRSTKLEDSAMYFCASWVTGELFFGEGSRLTVL.

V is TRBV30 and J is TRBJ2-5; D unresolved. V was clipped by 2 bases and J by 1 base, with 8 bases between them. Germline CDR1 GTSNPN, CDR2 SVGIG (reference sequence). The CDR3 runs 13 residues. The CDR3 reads CAWSLQSQETQYF. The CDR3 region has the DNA TGTGCCTGGAGTTTACAGAGCCAAGAGACCCAGTACTTC. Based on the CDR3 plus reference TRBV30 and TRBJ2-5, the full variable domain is SQTIHQWPATLVQPVGSPLSLECTVEGTSNPNLYWYRQAAGRGLQLLFYSVGIGQISSEVPQNLSASRPQDRQFILSSKKLLLSDSGFYLCAWSLQSQETQYFGPGTRLLVL.

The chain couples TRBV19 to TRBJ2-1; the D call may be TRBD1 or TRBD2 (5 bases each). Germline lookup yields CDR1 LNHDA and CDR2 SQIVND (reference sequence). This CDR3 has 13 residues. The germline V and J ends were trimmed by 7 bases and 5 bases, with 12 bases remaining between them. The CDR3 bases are TGTGCCAGTACCCCCCGGGGCGACAATGAGCAGTTCTTC. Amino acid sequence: CASTPRGDNEQFF. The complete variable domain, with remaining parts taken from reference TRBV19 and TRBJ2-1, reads DGGITQSPKYLFRKEGQNVTLSCEQNLNHDAMYWYRQDPGQGLRLIYYSQIVNDFQKGDIAEGYSVSREKKESFPLTVTSAQKNPTAFYLCASTPRGDNEQFFGPGTRLTVL.

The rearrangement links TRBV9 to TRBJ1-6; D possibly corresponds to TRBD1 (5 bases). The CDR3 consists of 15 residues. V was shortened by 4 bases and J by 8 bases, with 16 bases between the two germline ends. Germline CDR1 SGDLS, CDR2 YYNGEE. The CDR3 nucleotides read TGTGCCAGCAGCCCAAGAGAGGGGCGCGATTCACCCCTCCACTTT. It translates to CASSPREGRDSPLHF.

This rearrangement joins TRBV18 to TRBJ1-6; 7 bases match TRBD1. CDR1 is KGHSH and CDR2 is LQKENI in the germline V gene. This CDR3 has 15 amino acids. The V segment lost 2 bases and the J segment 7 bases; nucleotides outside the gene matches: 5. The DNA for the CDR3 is TGTGCCAGCTCACCAGGGGACAGCCAAAATTCACCCCTCCACTTT. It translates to CASSPGDSQNSPLHF.

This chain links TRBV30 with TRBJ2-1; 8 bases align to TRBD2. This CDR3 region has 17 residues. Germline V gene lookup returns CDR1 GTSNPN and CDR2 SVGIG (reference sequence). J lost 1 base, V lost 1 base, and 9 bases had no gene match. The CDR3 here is CAWSDLWPSGSYNEQFF. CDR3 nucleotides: TGTGCCTGGAGTGACCTTTGGCCTAGCGGGTCCTACAATGAGCAGTTCTTC.

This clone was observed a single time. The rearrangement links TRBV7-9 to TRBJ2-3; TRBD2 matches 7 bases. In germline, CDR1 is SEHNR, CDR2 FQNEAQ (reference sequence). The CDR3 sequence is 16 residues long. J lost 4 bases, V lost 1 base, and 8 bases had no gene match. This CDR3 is CASSLEGGSRADTQYF. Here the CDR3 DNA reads TGTGCCAGCAGCTTAGAAGGCGGGAGTAGGGCAGATACGCAGTATTTT.

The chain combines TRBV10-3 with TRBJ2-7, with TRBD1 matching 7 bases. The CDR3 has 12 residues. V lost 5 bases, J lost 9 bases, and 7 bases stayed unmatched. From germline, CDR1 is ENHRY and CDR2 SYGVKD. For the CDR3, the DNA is TGTGCCATCAGTAACGCAGGGGGAGTGCAGTACTTC. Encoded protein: CAISNAGGVQYF.